This T cell receptor (beta chain) was captured in a study of shared clonotypes between healthy human individuals. Overall study results and limits: Generation probabilities of non-shared clonotypes were lower (relative to those shared by all four donors). Despite large depth, rarefaction showed incomplete sorted-subset sequencing.

At a deep level, the assay was run. The data were produced by immunoSEQ multiplex PCR, yet TCRdb's version contains in-frame clones alone and is incomplete. The sample contains just over 2,000,000 clones, less than 95% of which appear only once. As defined, naive CD8 cells were CD45RO-negative and positively selected for CCR7, with terminally differentiated effector memory CD45RA+ cells excluded. Comment on this clone: Its antigen is currently unknown.

Sequenced input: naive CD8+ T cells sorted from blood. The receptor was isolated from a man aged 18 to 30 in good health.

CDR3 amino acids: CASSSRGQGALIGELFF. The CDR3 DNA follows: TGTGCCAGCAGTTCAAGAGGACAGGGGGCTCTGATCGGGGAGCTGTTTTTT. The chain has TRBV27 and TRBJ2-2; 11 bases agree with TRBD1. The CDR3 spans 17 residues. Germline CDR1 reads MNHEY; CDR2 reads SMNVEV (reference sequence). Trimming removed 4 bases from V and 7 bases from J; junction bases left unmatched: 11.